One and the same sample provided the 8 T cell receptor beta chains below, sequenced in a study of T cell responses to AZD1222 COVID-19 vaccine. TCRdb's copy holds only in-frame clones and misses some; the assay was immunoSEQ multiplex PCR. The profile shows roughly 150,000 clones, 85% to 95% of them singletons. Sequenced here: peripheral blood, sampled on day 0 of AZD1222 vaccination. Receptor source: an adult in good health.

Only one count was recorded for this clone. The chain joins TRBV27 to TRBJ2-1; 15 nucleotides match TRBD2. The CDR3 spans 19 residues. Germline lookup yields CDR1 MNHEY and CDR2 SMNVEV (reference sequence). Germline trimming cut 6 bases from V and 1 base from J; bases unmatched to any gene: 10. CDR3 amino acids: CASRQPGTSGRSSYNEQFF. In nucleotides, the CDR3 is TGTGCCAGCAGACAGCCTGGGACTAGCGGGAGGAGTTCCTACAATGAGCAGTTCTTC.

This clone was seen only once. This chain connects TRBV6-5 to TRBJ2-1; 9 nucleotides align to TRBD2. The CDR3 runs 16 residues. The junction had 9 bases not matched to a gene; V was cut back by 0 bases and J by 9 bases. CDR1 is MNHEY and CDR2 is SVGAGI in the germline V gene. CDR3 sequence reads: CASSYSGGRAVSEQFF. Here the CDR3 DNA reads TGTGCCAGCAGTTACTCGGGCGGGAGGGCCGTAAGTGAGCAGTTCTTC.

This clone was observed once. The chain is built from TRBV5-1 and TRBJ2-5, with D perhaps assigned TRBD1 or TRBD2 (5 bases each). The V gene's germline CDR1 is SGHRS and CDR2 YFSETQ. V lost 7 bases and J lost 5, with 21 bases in between. This CDR3 comprises 15 residues. The CDR3 bases are TGCGCCAGCGGGGCCTTAGGAGGCCGGGACGAGACCCAGTACTTC. Encoded protein: CASGALGGRDETQYF.

CDR3 sequence reads: CASSQKASNQPQHF. CDR3 DNA: TGTGCCAGCAGCCAAAAGGCTAGCAATCAGCCCCAGCATTTT. The chain has TRBV3-1 (or the pseudogene TRBV3-2) and TRBJ1-5; D not certain. V was clipped by 2 bases and J by 0 bases, with 5 bases between them. The CDR3 has 14 residues. Germline V CDR1 and CDR2: LGHDT, YNNKEL (reference sequence).

The rearrangement uses TRBV11-2 and TRBJ1-6, with D maybe TRBD1 (5 bases). Germline V gives CDR1 SGHAT, CDR2 FQNNGV. CDR3 length: 14 amino acids. Between the trimmed V and J ends, which lost 3 bases and 9 bases, there was a span of 12 bases. The CDR3 DNA sequence: TGTGCCAGCAGCTTTTTGAGCGGGGGTTCACCCCTCCACTTT. Amino acid sequence: CASSFLSGGSPLHF.

The rearrangement joins TRBV5-4 to TRBJ2-7, with unresolved D. This CDR3 has 11 residues. The V and J ends lost 5 bases and 3 bases respectively, with 6 bases between them. CDR1 SGHNT and CDR2 YYREEE come from the germline V gene (reference sequence). CDR3 bases: TGTGCCAGCAGTTCTGACTACGAGCAGTACTTC. Translated, it gives CASSSDYEQYF.

The V call is TRBV3-1 (or the pseudogene TRBV3-2), the J call TRBJ2-7; 9 nucleotides align to TRBD1. In germline, CDR1 is LGHDT, CDR2 YNNKEL (reference sequence). With 6 bases clipped from V and 3 bases from J, the junction kept 3 bases outside the gene matches. This CDR3 has 13 residues. Written as DNA, the CDR3 is TGTGCCAGCAGAACGGGACAGGGCTACGAGCAGTACTTC. Its protein is CASRTGQGYEQYF.

The chain joins TRBV28 to TRBJ2-7; D unclear. V shed 3 bases and J shed 4 bases, with 13 bases lying between them. From germline, CDR1 is MDHEN and CDR2 SYDVKM. The CDR3 is 14 residues long. The CDR3 DNA is TGTGCCAGCAGTTTGAGCTACCTTTCTTACGAGCAGTACTTC. As protein: CASSLSYLSYEQYF.